One sample yielded the 25 T cell receptor beta chains listed below, sequenced in a study of T cell repertoires in cytomegalovirus infection. TCRdb processed the reads anew with MiXCR; each CDR3 protein has one entry. The table shows roughly 250,000 distinct CDR3 sequences, with 10% to 15% occurring only once. Sequencing was done on a sample of PBMCs. The receptors come from a human donor in good health (CMV status not recorded). Some clones in this sample may be carry-over from other donors' samples.

The genes are TRBV2 and TRBJ2-1; 8 positions match TRBD2. The V gene end was trimmed by 6 bases and the J gene end by 0 bases; junction bases not matched to a gene: 10. The V gene's germline CDR1 is SNHLY and CDR2 FYNNEI. The length of the CDR3 is 17 residues. This CDR3 is CASSVRVAGFSYNEQFF. In nucleotides, the CDR3 is TGTGCCAGCAGCGTAAGGGTAGCGGGGTTCTCCTACAATGAGCAGTTCTTC.

This clonotype appeared many times. The chain recombines TRBV28 with TRBJ2-1; 8 bases agree with TRBD2. J lost 6 bases, V lost 5 bases, and 12 bases had no gene match. The CDR3 totals 16 residues. CDR1 and CDR2 (germline): MDHEN, SYDVKM. In nucleotides, the CDR3 is TGTGCCAGCAGTCCTCAGCCGCCTAGCGGGTTCAATGAGCAGTTCTTC. Translating it yields CASSPQPPSGFNEQFF.

There are many counts of this clonotype. V is TRBV28 and J is TRBJ1-5; no clear D gene. The CDR3 sequence is 13 residues long. Looked up from germline, CDR1 is MDHEN and CDR2 is SYDVKM. V was trimmed by 2 bases and J by 7 bases, leaving 9 bases between them. The CDR3 region is CASSLISDQPQHF. The CDR3, as DNA: TGTGCCAGCAGTTTAATCTCTGACCAGCCCCAGCATTTT. The full variable domain, rest sourced from reference TRBV28 and TRBJ1-5, is DVKVTQSSRYLVKRTGEKVFLECVQDMDHENMFWYRQDPGLGLRLIYFSYDVKMKEKGDIPEGYSVSREKKERFSLILESASTNQTSMYLCASSLISDQPQHFGDGTRLSIL.

This clonotype has a count of ten or more. The chain carries TRBV6-2 or TRBV6-3 and TRBJ2-1, with 13 bases fitting TRBD2. CDR1 and CDR2 (germline): MNHEY, SVGEGT. The junction had 5 bases not matched to a gene; V was cut back by 7 bases and J by 5 bases. This CDR3 has 15 residues. The chain's CDR3 is CASKVLAGGHNEQFF. The CDR3 coding sequence is TGTGCCAGCAAAGTACTAGCGGGAGGGCACAATGAGCAGTTCTTC.

The V gene is TRBV6-5, the J gene TRBJ1-1; possibly TRBD1 for D (5 bases). From germline, CDR1 is MNHEY and CDR2 SVGAGI. The CDR3 runs 18 residues. Trimming stripped 2 bases from V and 6 bases from J, with 25 bases between. As DNA, the CDR3 is TGTGCCAGCAGTTACGGTCTTTCTGCGGGGGTGGGAAACTCTGAAGCTTTCTTT. This encodes CASSYGLSAGVGNSEAFF.

This clonotype has ten or more counts. This chain joins TRBV18 and TRBJ1-3; D not resolved. The germline V gene has CDR1 KGHSH and CDR2 LQKENI. The CDR3 covers 15 residues. The V and J ends lost 3 bases and 0 bases respectively, with 9 bases between them. In DNA form, the CDR3 reads TGTGCCAGCTCACCCCAGATCAACTCTGGAAACACCATATATTTT. This gives the protein CASSPQINSGNTIYF.

This clonotype has a handful of counts. The CDR3 nucleotides read TGTGCCAGTAGTGTGGCTAGGGAGATGACTGAAGCTTTCTTT. The encoded protein is CASSVAREMTEAFF. The chain links TRBV19 to TRBJ1-1, with no clear D. Germline assignment: CDR1 LNHDA and CDR2 SQIVND (reference sequence). The CDR3 covers 14 residues. V was cut by 5 bases and J by 5 bases, with 15 bases left in between.

This clonotype was found a few times. CDR3 in DNA: TGTGCCAGTAGTATTTCGGGGCATGGGTCCTACGAGCAGTACTTC. The encoded protein is CASSISGHGSYEQYF. The J gene is TRBJ2-7, the V gene TRBV19, with D perhaps assigned TRBD1 or TRBD2 (5 bases each). The CDR3 is made up of 15 amino acids. Trimming stripped 3 bases from V and 1 base from J, with 13 bases between. Germline-derived CDR1 and CDR2 are LNHDA and SQIVND (reference sequence).

This clonotype was counted a few times. J is TRBJ2-7 and V is TRBV5-1, with D uncertain. The CDR3 is 14 amino acids. Trimming left V 0 bases short and J 1 base short, with 8 bases between. The germline CDR1 and CDR2 sequences are SGHRS and YFSETQ. For the CDR3, the DNA is TGCGCCAGCAGCTTGGCAGAGGAGTCCTACGAGCAGTACTTC. Protein: CASSLAEESYEQYF.

This clonotype was found a few times. The J gene is TRBJ1-2, the V gene TRBV29-1, with 8 bases matching TRBD1. Trimming took 6 bases from V and 7 from J; bases not matched to a gene: 10. Germline-derived CDR1 and CDR2 are SQVTM and ANQGSEA. The CDR3 runs 13 residues. DNA for the CDR3: TGCAGCGTCGAATTTGGGACAGGTGGTGGCTACACCTTC. This codes for CSVEFGTGGGYTF. The whole variable domain, remainder taken from reference TRBV29-1 and TRBJ1-2, is SAVISQKPSRDICQRGTSLTIQCQVDSQVTMMFWYRQQPGQSLTLIATANQGSEATYESGFVIDKFPISRPNLTFSTLTVSNMSPEDSSIYLCSVEFGTGGGYTFGSGTRLTVV.

The rearrangement uses TRBV7-6 and TRBJ2-1, with D possibly TRBD2 on 7 matching bases. The germline CDR1 and CDR2 sequences are SGHVS and FNYEAQ. Trimming left V 1 base short and J 8 bases short, with 18 bases between. The CDR3 consists of 16 residues. The DNA of the CDR3 is TGTGCCAGCAGCTTAGGAGGGGGAGGGCGTTCCGATGAGCAGTTCTTC. Protein product: CASSLGGGGRSDEQFF.

V and J are TRBV19 and TRBJ1-1; D is uncertain. Germline V gene data show CDR1 as LNHDA and CDR2 as SQIVND (reference sequence). This CDR3 is built from 13 residues. Trimming took 10 bases from V and 1 from J, leaving 13 bases between them. The CDR3 spells CATLPQGNTEAFF. In DNA form, the CDR3 reads TGTGCCACGCTCCCCCAAGGGAACACTGAAGCTTTCTTT.

In this sample, this clonotype turned up many times. The genes are TRBV29-1 and TRBJ1-1; D might be TRBD1 (5 bases). Germline V gene sequence: CDR1 SQVTM, CDR2 ANQGSEA. The CDR3 is made up of 13 amino acids. Trimming took 5 bases from V and 2 from J, leaving 12 bases between them. Here the CDR3 reads CSVTGGANTEAFF. The CDR3 DNA follows: TGCAGCGTTACCGGAGGGGCCAACACTGAAGCTTTCTTT.

This clonotype was counted only a few times. V is TRBV20-1 and J is TRBJ2-5, with TRBD2 matching 8 bases. The V gene end was trimmed by 0 bases and the J gene end by 5 bases; junction bases not matched to a gene: 17. Germline CDR1 is DFQATT and CDR2 is SNEGSKA (reference sequence). CDR3 length equals 18 residues. The CDR3 loop reads CSARDILRGGGPRETQYF. CDR3 bases: TGCAGTGCTAGAGATATTTTACGGGGGGGAGGGCCAAGGGAGACCCAGTACTTC.

The chain is built from TRBV29-1 and TRBJ2-3, with a weak D call TRBD2 (5 bases). Trimming shortened V by 2 bases and J by 3 bases, and 6 bases separated the two germline ends. Germline-derived CDR1 and CDR2 are SQVTM and ANQGSEA. This CDR3 spans 12 amino acids. CDR3 region: CSVEPGTDTQYF. The DNA for the CDR3 is TGCAGCGTTGAACCGGGGACAGATACGCAGTATTTT.

This clonotype showed up just once. The genes are TRBV12-3 or TRBV12-4 and TRBJ1-4, with TRBD1 as a possible D gene (5 bases). V dropped 7 bases and J dropped 3 bases, with 15 bases sitting between them. The CDR3 has 15 amino acids. The CDR3 is CASTSRGAANEKLFF. The CDR3 bases are TGTGCCAGCACTAGCCGCGGGGCGGCTAATGAAAAACTGTTTTTT.

This clonotype was found many times. The chain has TRBV25-1 and TRBJ2-7; TRBD1 agrees at 10 bases. CDR1 is MGHDK and CDR2 is SYGVNS in the germline V gene. Trimming took 3 bases from V and 1 from J; bases not matched to a gene: 3. The CDR3 is made up of 15 amino acids. The CDR3 region has the DNA TGTGCCAGCAGTGAGGACAGGGGGGGGTCCTACGAGCAGTACTTC. The encoded protein is CASSEDRGGSYEQYF.

This clonotype was detected ten times or more. CDR3 in amino acids: CASSTATTSSYNSPLHF. The CDR3 coding sequence is TGTGCCAGTAGTACCGCGACAACGAGCTCCTATAATTCACCCCTCCACTTT. This chain connects TRBV19 to TRBJ1-6; D not certain. V lost 4 bases and J lost 0, with 13 bases in between. The length of the CDR3 is 17 residues. Per germline, CDR1 LNHDA and CDR2 SQIVND (reference sequence).

This chain uses TRBV7-3 with TRBJ2-2, with D possibly TRBD2 on 5 matching bases. The CDR3 extends over 14 amino acids. Trimming pared 5 bases from V and 7 bases from J, leaving 14 bases between. The germline gives CDR1 SGHTA, CDR2 FQGTGA. The CDR3 here is CASSRNSVSGELFF. The CDR3 region has the DNA TGTGCCAGCAGCCGGAATAGCGTCAGCGGGGAGCTGTTTTTT.

J is TRBJ2-5 and V is TRBV12-3 or TRBV12-4; D remains ambiguous. The CDR3 has 13 residues. The V and J ends lost 1 base and 6 bases respectively, with 9 bases between them. This chain's CDR3 is CASSLVAVQTQYF. In nucleotides, the CDR3 is TGTGCCAGCAGTTTAGTTGCAGTTCAGACCCAGTACTTC.

This clonotype was seen many times. The V and J genes are TRBV12-3 or TRBV12-4 and TRBJ1-1; a weak D match, TRBD1 (5 bases). V shed 4 bases and J shed 0 bases, with 12 bases lying between them. The CDR3 has 15 residues. DNA of the CDR3: TGTGCCAGCAGTTCGACGGGGGTTCTGAACACTGAAGCTTTCTTT. Translated: CASSSTGVLNTEAFF.

This clonotype was counted many times. The J gene is TRBJ2-5, the V gene TRBV7-8, with D perhaps TRBD1 (6 bases). Trimming left V 5 bases short and J 3 bases short, with 16 bases between. Germline V gives CDR1 SGHVS, CDR2 FQNEAQ. CDR3 length: 15 amino acids. Here the CDR3 reads CASSPRSRQEETQYF. CDR3 DNA sequence: TGTGCCAGCAGCCCCAGAAGCAGACAGGAAGAGACCCAGTACTTC.

This clonotype was counted a few times. The J gene is TRBJ2-3, the V gene TRBV28; a possible D gene is TRBD2 (6 bases). The V end was cut by 5 bases, the J end by 2 bases, with 14 bases between. From germline, CDR1 is MDHEN and CDR2 SYDVKM. The CDR3 has 15 residues. The CDR3 sequence: CASSPIAVLTDTQYF. The CDR3, as DNA: TGTGCCAGCAGTCCCATAGCGGTTCTCACAGATACGCAGTATTTT.

V is TRBV28 and J is TRBJ2-7; D is possibly TRBD1 (6 bases). Deletions cut 8 bases from V and 0 bases from J, with 11 bases between. The CDR3 covers 13 residues. Germline loops: CDR1 MDHEN, CDR2 SYDVKM. In DNA form, the CDR3 reads TGTGCCAGCCAAGGGGGTGTCTCCTACGAGCAGTACTTC. This encodes CASQGGVSYEQYF.

This clonotype was seen many times. CDR3 DNA sequence: TGTGCCAGCAGCTTAGGGGGGATAGCGGGGGTGAACTACGAGCAGTACTTC. Amino acid sequence: CASSLGGIAGVNYEQYF. The V call is TRBV7-9, the J call TRBJ2-7; 9 bases align to TRBD2. Germline CDR1 reads SEHNR; CDR2 reads FQNEAQ (reference sequence). The CDR3 has 17 amino acids. Trimming at V came to 1 base and at J to 3 bases, leaving 10 bases not matched to a gene. Full variable domain (remainder filled in from reference TRBV7-9 and TRBJ2-7): DTGVSQNPRHKITKRGQNVTFRCDPISEHNRLYWYRQTLGQGPEFLTYFQNEAQLEKSRLLSDRFSAERPKGSFSTLEIQRTEQGDSAMYLCASSLGGIAGVNYEQYFGPGTRLTVT.